This T cell receptor (beta chain) was observed in a study of shared clonotypes between healthy human individuals. As to this clone: Its antigen remains unknown.

Germline-derived CDR1 and CDR2 are MNHEY and SMNVEV (reference sequence). Trimming took off 6 bases at V and 4 bases at J, with 18 bases between the two ends. The CDR3 totals 15 residues. Study-level points and caveats: Non-shared clonotypes were found to have lower generation probabilities than the clonotypes that were shared by all four of the sorted-subset donors. The sole specimen, blood, was sampled, and tissue repertoires likely differ.

At deep level, the assay was performed. Generated by immunoSEQ multiplex PCR, the TCRdb table keeps only in-frame clones and is missing some. Altogether about 2.1 million clones are present, about 93% being singletons, with the ten largest covering 1.5% to 2%. CD45RO-negative cells were positively selected for CCR7, leaving out terminally differentiated effector memory CD45RA+ cells. All the donors were Caucasian adults who lived in Nashville, Tennessee. The clonotype comes from a man between 18 and 29 years old in good health. Some clones in this sample may be carry-over from other donors' samples. Specimen: naive CD8+ T cells from PBMCs. The chain uses TRBV27 and TRBJ1-2; weak D call: TRBD1 (6 bases). CDR3 amino acids: CASSKDRNIAYGYTF. The CDR3 region has the DNA TGTGCCAGCAGCAAGGACAGAAACATTGCCTATGGCTACACCTTC.